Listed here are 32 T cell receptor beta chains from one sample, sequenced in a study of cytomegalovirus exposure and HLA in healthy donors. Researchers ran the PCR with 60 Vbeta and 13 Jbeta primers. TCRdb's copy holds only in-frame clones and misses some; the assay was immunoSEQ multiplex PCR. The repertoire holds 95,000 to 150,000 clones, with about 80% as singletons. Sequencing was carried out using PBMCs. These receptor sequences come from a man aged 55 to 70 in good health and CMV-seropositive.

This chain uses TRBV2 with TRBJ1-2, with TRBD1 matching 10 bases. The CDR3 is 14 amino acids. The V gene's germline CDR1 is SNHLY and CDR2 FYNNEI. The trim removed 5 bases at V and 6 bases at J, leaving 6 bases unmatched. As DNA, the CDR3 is TGTGCCAGCAGTCTGACAGGGGGCGGGAATGGCTACACCTTC. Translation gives CASSLTGGGNGYTF.

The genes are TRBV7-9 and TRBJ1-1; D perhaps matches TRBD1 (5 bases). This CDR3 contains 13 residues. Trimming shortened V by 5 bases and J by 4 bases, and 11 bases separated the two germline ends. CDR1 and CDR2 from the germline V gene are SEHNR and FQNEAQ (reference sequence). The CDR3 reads CASSQAGGTEAFF. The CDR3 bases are TGTGCCAGCAGCCAAGCGGGGGGCACTGAAGCTTTCTTT.

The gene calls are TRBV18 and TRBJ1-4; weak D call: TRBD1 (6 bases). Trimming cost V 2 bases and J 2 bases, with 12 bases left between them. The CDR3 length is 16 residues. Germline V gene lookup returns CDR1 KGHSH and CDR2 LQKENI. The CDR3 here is CASSPGQGRTNEKLFF. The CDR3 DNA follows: TGTGCCAGCTCACCAGGGCAGGGGCGCACTAATGAAAAACTGTTTTTT. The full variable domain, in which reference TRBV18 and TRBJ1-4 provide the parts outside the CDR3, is NAGVMQNPRHLVRRRGQEARLRCSPMKGHSHVYWYRQLPEEGLKFMVYLQKENIIDESGMPKERFSAEFPKEGPSILRIQQVVRGDSAAYFCASSPGQGRTNEKLFFGSGTQLSVL.

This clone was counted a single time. The CDR3 loop reads CASTRSTGGYEQYF. CDR3 bases: TGTGCCAGCACCCGTTCGACAGGGGGCTACGAGCAGTACTTC. This sequence joins TRBV2 and TRBJ2-5, with 9 bases that match TRBD1. The J call could be wrong; TRBJ2-7 is a better fit for the DNA end. This CDR3 is 14 amino acids long. The germline gives CDR1 SNHLY, CDR2 FYNNEI.

CDR3 coding DNA: TGTGCCAGCAAAATTCGGCTAGCGGGAGAAGATACGCAGTATTTT. It yields the protein CASKIRLAGEDTQYF. The rearrangement joins TRBV2 to TRBJ2-3; TRBD2 agrees at 10 bases. Germline lookup yields CDR1 SNHLY and CDR2 FYNNEI. CDR3 length: 15 amino acids. V trimming: 7 bases; J trimming: 5 bases; junction bases outside the gene matches: 9.

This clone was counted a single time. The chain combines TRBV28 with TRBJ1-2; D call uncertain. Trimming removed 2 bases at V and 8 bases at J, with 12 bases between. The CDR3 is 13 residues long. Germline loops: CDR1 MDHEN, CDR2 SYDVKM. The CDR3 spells CASSLRVSMGYTF. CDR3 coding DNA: TGTGCCAGCAGTTTAAGAGTTTCTATGGGCTACACCTTC.

The CDR3 is CASNPDSSSGNTIYF. The CDR3 bases are TGTGCCAGTAACCCCGACAGCTCCTCTGGAAACACCATATATTTT. This chain joins TRBV19 and TRBJ1-3; tentative D call: TRBD1 (5 bases). The CDR3 consists of 15 residues. V lost 7 bases and J lost 0, with 13 bases in between. Germline-derived CDR1 and CDR2 are LNHDA and SQIVND (reference sequence).

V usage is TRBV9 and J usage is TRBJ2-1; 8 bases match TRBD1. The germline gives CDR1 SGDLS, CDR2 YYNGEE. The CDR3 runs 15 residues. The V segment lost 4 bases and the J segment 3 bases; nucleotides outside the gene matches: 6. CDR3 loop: CASSPSGTGYNEQFF. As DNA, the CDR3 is TGTGCCAGCAGCCCCTCGGGGACAGGCTACAATGAGCAGTTCTTC. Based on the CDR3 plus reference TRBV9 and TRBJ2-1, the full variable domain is DSGVTQTPKHLITATGQRVTLRCSPRSGDLSVYWYQQSLDQGLQFLIQYYNGEERAKGNILERFSAQQFPDLHSELNLSSLELGDSALYFCASSPSGTGYNEQFFGPGTRLTVL.

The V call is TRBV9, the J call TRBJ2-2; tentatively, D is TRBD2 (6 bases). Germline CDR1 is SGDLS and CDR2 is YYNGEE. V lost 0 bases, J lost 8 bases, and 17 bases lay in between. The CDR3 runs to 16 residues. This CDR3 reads CASSVVAGTGGGELFF. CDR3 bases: TGTGCCAGCAGCGTAGTGGCGGGGACCGGCGGGGGGGAGCTGTTTTTT.

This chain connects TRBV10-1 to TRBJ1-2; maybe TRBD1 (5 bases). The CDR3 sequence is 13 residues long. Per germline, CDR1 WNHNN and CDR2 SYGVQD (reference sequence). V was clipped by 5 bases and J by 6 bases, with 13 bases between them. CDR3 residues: CASSRTLPDGYTF. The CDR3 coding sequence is TGCGCCAGCAGTCGGACATTGCCCGATGGCTACACCTTC.

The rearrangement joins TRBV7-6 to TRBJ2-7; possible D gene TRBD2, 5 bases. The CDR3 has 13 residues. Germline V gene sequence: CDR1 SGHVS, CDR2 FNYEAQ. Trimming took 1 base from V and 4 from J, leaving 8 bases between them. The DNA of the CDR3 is TGTGCCAGCAGCTTAGGTTCGGGATACGAGCAGTACTTC. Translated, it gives CASSLGSGYEQYF.

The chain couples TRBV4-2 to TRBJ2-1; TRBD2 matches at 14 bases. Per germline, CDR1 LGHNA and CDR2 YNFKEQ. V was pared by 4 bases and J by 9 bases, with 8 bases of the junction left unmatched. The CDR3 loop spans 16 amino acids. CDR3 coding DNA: TGTGCCAGCAGCCCCCAAAGACTAGCGGGAGGGAGTGAGCAGTTCTTC. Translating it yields CASSPQRLAGGSEQFF.

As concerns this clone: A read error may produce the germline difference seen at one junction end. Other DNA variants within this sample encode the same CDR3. The CDR3, as DNA: TGTGCCAGTAGTGCCGGGCAGGGGGCCGGCTATACCTTC. It encodes CASSAGQGAGYTF. This chain connects TRBV19 to TRBJ1-2; TRBD1 matches at 8 bases. The CDR3 is 13 residues long. Germline lookup yields CDR1 LNHDA and CDR2 SQIVND (reference sequence).

The CDR3 protein is CASSLTGALNYGYTF. CDR3 in DNA: TGTGCCAGCAGTTTAACAGGAGCATTAAACTATGGCTACACCTTC. This sequence joins TRBV27 and TRBJ1-2, with D perhaps TRBD1 (5 bases). CDR1 is MNHEY and CDR2 is SMNVEV in the germline V gene (reference sequence). V lost 2 bases, J lost 2 bases, and 12 bases lay in between. This CDR3 comprises 15 residues.

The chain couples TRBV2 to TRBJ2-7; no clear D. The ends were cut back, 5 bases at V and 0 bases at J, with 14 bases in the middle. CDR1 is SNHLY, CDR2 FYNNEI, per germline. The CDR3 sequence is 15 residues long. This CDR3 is CASSPRLAVSYEQYF. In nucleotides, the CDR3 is TGTGCCAGCAGTCCTCGACTGGCGGTCTCCTACGAGCAGTACTTC.

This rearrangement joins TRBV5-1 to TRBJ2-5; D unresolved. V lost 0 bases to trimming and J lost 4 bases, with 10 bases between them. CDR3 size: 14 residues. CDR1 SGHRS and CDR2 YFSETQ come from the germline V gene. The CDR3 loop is CASSLGVERETQYF. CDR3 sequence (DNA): TGCGCCAGCAGCTTGGGGGTGGAGAGAGAGACCCAGTACTTC.

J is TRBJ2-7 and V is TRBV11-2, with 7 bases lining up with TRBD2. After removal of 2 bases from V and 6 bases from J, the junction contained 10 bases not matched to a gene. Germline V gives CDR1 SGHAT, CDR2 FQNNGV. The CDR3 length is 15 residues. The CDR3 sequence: CASSLTAGVESEQYF. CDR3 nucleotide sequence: TGTGCCAGCAGCTTAACGGCGGGAGTAGAGTCCGAGCAGTACTTC.

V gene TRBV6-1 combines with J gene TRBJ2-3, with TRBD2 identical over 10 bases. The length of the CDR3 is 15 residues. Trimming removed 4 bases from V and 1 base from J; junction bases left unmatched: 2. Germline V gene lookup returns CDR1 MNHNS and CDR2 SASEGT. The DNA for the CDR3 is TGTGCCAGCAGTGTAGCGGGGGGACGCACAGATACGCAGTATTTT. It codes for CASSVAGGRTDTQYF.

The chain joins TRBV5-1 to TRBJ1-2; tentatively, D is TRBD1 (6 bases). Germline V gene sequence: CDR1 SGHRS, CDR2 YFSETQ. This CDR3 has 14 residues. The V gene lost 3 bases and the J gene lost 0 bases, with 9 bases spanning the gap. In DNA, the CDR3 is TGCGCCAGCAGCTGGGGACAACCTAACTATGGCTACACCTTC. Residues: CASSWGQPNYGYTF.

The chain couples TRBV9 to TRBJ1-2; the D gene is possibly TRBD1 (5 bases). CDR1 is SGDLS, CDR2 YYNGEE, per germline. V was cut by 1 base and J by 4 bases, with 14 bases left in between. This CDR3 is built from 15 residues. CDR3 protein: CASSVQGEEVYGYTF. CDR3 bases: TGTGCCAGCAGCGTACAGGGCGAGGAAGTCTATGGCTACACCTTC.

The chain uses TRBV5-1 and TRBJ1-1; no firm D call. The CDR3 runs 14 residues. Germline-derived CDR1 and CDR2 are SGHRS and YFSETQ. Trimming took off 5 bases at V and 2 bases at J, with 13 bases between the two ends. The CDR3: CASSRGSYNTEAFF. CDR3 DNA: TGCGCCAGCAGTCGGGGAAGCTACAACACTGAAGCTTTCTTT.

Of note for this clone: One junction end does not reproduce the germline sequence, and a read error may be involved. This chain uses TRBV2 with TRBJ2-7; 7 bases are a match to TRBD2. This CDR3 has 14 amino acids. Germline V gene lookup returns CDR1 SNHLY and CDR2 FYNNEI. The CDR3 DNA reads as TGTGCCAGCACCGTGAGGGCGGGAGCCTACGAGCAGCACTTC. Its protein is CASTVRAGAYEQHF.

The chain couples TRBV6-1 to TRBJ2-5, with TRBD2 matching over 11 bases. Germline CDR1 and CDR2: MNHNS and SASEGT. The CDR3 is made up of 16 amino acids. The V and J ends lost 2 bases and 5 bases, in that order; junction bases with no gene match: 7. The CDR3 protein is CASSERRLAGTETQYF. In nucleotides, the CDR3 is TGTGCCAGCAGTGAAAGGAGACTAGCGGGGACGGAGACCCAGTACTTC.

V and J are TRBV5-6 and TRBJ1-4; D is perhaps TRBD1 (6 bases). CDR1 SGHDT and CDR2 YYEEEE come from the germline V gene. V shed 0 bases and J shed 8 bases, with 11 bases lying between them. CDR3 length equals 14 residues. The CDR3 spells CASSLGGTKEKLFF. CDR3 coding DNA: TGTGCCAGCAGCTTGGGAGGGACAAAGGAAAAACTGTTTTTT.

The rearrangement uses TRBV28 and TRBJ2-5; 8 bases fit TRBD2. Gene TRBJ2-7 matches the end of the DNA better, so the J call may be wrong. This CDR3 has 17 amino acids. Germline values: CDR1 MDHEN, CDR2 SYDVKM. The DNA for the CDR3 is TGTGCCAGCAGCCCAGTAGGAGCGGGAGTCAAGAACTACGAGCAGTACTTC. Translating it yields CASSPVGAGVKNYEQYF.

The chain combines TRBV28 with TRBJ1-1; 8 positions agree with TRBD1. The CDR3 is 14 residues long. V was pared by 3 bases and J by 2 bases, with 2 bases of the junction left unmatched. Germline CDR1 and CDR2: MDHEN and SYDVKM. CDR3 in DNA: TGTGCCAGCAGTTTGACAGGGGCAAACACTGAAGCTTTCTTT. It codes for CASSLTGANTEAFF. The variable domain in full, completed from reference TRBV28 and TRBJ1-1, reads DVKVTQSSRYLVKRTGEKVFLECVQDMDHENMFWYRQDPGLGLRLIYFSYDVKMKEKGDIPEGYSVSREKKERFSLILESASTNQTSMYLCASSLTGANTEAFFGQGTRLTVV.

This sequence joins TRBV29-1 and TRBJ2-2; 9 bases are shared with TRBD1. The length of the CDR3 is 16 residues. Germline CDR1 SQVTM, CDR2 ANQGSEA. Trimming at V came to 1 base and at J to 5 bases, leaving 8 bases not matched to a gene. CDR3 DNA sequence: TGCAGCGTTGAAGGAGGGACAGGGAGACCTACCGGGGAGCTGTTTTTT. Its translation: CSVEGGTGRPTGELFF.

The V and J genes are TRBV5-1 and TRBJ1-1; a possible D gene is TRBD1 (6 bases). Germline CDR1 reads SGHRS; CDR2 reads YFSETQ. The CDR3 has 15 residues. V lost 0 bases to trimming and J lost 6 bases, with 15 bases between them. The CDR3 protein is CASSLAEQGESEAFF. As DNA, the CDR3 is TGCGCCAGCAGCTTGGCCGAACAGGGAGAGTCTGAAGCTTTCTTT.

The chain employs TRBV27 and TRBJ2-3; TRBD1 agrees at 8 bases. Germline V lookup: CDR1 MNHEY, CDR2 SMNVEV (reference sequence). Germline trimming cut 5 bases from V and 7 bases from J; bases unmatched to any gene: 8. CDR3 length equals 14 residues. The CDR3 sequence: CASSKIGQGNTQYF. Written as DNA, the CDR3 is TGTGCCAGCAGTAAGATTGGACAGGGAAATACGCAGTATTTT.

The CDR3 DNA is TGTGCCAGCAGCCCCGGGACAGTCAACTATGGCTACACCTTC. Translating gives CASSPGTVNYGYTF. This chain joins TRBV7-3 and TRBJ1-2; 7 nucleotides line up with TRBD1. The length of the CDR3 is 14 residues. Looked up from germline, CDR1 is SGHTA and CDR2 is FQGTGA. The V gene end was trimmed by 5 bases and the J gene end by 2 bases; junction bases not matched to a gene: 5.

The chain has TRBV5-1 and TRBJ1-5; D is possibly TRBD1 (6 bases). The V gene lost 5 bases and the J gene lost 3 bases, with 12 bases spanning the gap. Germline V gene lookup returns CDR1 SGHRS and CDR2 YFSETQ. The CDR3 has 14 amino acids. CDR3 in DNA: TGCGCCAGCAGGGCGACAGGCCCCAATCAGCCCCAGCATTTT. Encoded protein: CASRATGPNQPQHF.

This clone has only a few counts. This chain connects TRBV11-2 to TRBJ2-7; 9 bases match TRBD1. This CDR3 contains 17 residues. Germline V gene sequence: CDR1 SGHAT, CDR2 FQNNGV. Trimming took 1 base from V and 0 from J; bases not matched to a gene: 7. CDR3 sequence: CASSLGRWDRVSYEQYF. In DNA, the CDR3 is TGTGCCAGCAGCTTAGGGCGCTGGGACAGGGTCTCCTACGAGCAGTACTTC.